These 9 T cell receptor beta chains originate from one sample sequenced in a study of CD8 T cells in ankylosing spondylitis. TCRdb re-derived calls from the 5' RACE reads in MiXCR, one entry per CDR3 protein. The sample carries about 250,000 distinct CDR3 sequences, roughly a tenth recorded once. The sample was blood, either unsorted or a sorted T cell fraction (not recorded which). Receptors were obtained from a male donor with ankylosing spondylitis or in good health (not recorded which).

The chain uses TRBV27 and TRBJ2-7; D may be TRBD1 (6 bases). The V and J ends lost 8 bases and 3 bases respectively, with 20 bases between them. CDR1 is MNHEY, CDR2 SMNVEV, per germline (reference sequence). The CDR3 is 15 residues long. As DNA, the CDR3 is TGTGCCAGCGCCGTCAGGGGCCGTTCCCTCTACGAGCAGTACTTC. This translates into CASAVRGRSLYEQYF.

The table lists this clonotype with a few counts. The CDR3 region is CSARGTAIRDTQYF. In DNA form, the CDR3 reads TGCAGTGCTAGAGGGACAGCAATAAGAGATACGCAGTATTTT. The chain is built from TRBV20-1 and TRBJ2-3, with D possibly being TRBD1 (6 bases). This CDR3 spans 14 amino acids. CDR1 and CDR2 (germline): DFQATT, SNEGSKA (reference sequence). The V and J ends lost 1 base and 5 bases respectively, with 13 bases between them.

This clonotype was counted many times. The genes are TRBV6-4 and TRBJ2-7; 8 bases are a match to TRBD2. CDR1 is MRHNA and CDR2 is SNTAGT in the germline V gene. J gave up 3 bases and V 8 bases, and 9 bases lay outside the gene matches. CDR3 length: 14 residues. The chain's CDR3 is CASPMDGRDYEQYF. The CDR3 nucleotides read TGTGCCAGCCCCATGGACGGGAGGGACTACGAGCAGTACTTC.

A word on this clonotype: A read error may be the cause here, since a much bigger clone is one base away. V is TRBV7-6 and J is TRBJ1-4; 7 bases line up with TRBD1. From germline, CDR1 is SGHVS and CDR2 FNYEAQ. The CDR3 has 15 amino acids. Here the CDR3 reads CAGSLEGAPNEKLFF. The CDR3 nucleotides read TGTGCCGGCAGCTTAGAGGGGGCCCCTAATGAAAAACTGTTTTTT.

CDR3 region: CASSLRQLATNEKLFF. In DNA form, the CDR3 reads TGTGCCAGCAGCTTACGACAGCTGGCAACTAATGAAAAACTGTTTTTT. This chain uses TRBV7-9 with TRBJ1-4; TRBD1 might be the D (5 bases). Germline CDR1 SEHNR, CDR2 FQNEAQ (reference sequence). V was trimmed by 2 bases and J by 0 bases, leaving 10 bases between them. The CDR3 is 16 amino acids.

This clonotype was detected a few times. The chain carries TRBV20-1 and TRBJ2-1, with D tentatively TRBD2 (5 bases). V was shortened by 0 bases and J by 6 bases, with 15 bases between the two germline ends. This CDR3 is built from 15 residues. Germline CDR1 and CDR2: DFQATT and SNEGSKA (reference sequence). Here the CDR3 reads CSARDGEKSSNEQFF. DNA of the CDR3: TGCAGTGCTAGAGATGGGGAGAAGTCCAGCAATGAGCAGTTCTTC.

This clonotype was observed a few times. V gene TRBV7-9 combines with J gene TRBJ2-5; D gene unclear. This CDR3 has 16 amino acids. Germline lookup yields CDR1 SEHNR and CDR2 FQNEAQ (reference sequence). Trimming pared 6 bases from V and 7 bases from J, leaving 24 bases between. The CDR3 here is CASSHKLDSGWGTQYF. CDR3 nucleotide sequence: TGTGCCAGCAGTCATAAGTTAGACTCCGGTTGGGGGACCCAGTACTTC. Variable domain in full (rest from reference TRBV7-9 and TRBJ2-5): DTGVSQNPRHKITKRGQNVTFRCDPISEHNRLYWYRQTLGQGPEFLTYFQNEAQLEKSRLLSDRFSAERPKGSFSTLEIQRTEQGDSAMYLCASSHKLDSGWGTQYFGPGTRLLVL.

CDR3: CASSLDLREQYF. CDR3 nucleotides: TGTGCCAGCAGCTTAGATCTCCGGGAGCAGTACTTC. This chain joins TRBV7-9 and TRBJ2-7, with D uncertain. V was shortened by 1 base and J by 7 bases, with 8 bases between the two germline ends. Germline V lookup: CDR1 SEHNR, CDR2 FQNEAQ (reference sequence). The CDR3 is 12 residues long.

The chain has TRBV2 and TRBJ1-5; possible D gene TRBD1, 5 bases. The CDR3 has 12 amino acids. V lost 3 bases, J lost 7 bases, and 7 bases lay in between. CDR1 SNHLY and CDR2 FYNNEI come from the germline V gene. The CDR3: CASSDWGQPQHF. CDR3 DNA sequence: TGTGCCAGCAGTGATTGGGGCCAGCCCCAGCATTTT.